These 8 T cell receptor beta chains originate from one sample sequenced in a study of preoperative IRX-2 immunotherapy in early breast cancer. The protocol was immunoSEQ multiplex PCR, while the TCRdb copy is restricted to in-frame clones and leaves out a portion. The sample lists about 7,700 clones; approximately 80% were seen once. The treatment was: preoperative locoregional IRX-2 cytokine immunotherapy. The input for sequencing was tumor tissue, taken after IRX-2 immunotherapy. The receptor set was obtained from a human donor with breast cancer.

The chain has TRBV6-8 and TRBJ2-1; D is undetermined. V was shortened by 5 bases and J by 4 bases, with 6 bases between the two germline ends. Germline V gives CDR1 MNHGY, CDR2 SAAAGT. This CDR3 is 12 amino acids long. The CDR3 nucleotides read TGTGCCAGCAGTGGATCGTACAATGAGCAGTTCTTC. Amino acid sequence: CASSGSYNEQFF.

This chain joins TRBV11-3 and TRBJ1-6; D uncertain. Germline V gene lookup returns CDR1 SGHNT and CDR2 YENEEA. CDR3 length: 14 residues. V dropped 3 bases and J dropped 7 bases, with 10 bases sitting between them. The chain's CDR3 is CASSLGRPNSPLHF. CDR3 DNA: TGTGCCAGCAGCTTGGGTCGGCCGAATTCACCCCTCCACTTT.

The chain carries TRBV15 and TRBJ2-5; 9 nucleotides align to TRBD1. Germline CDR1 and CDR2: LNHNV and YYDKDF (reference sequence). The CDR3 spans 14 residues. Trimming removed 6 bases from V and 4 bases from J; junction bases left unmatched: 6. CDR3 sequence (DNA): TGTGCCACCAGTGGGGACAGGGAAACAGAGACCCAGTACTTC. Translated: CATSGDRETETQYF.

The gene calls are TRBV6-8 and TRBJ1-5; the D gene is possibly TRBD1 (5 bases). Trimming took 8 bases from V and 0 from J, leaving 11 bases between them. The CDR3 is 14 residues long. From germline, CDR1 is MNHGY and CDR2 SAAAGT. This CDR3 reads CASERDGSNQPQHF. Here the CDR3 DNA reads TGTGCCAGCGAGAGGGACGGTAGCAATCAGCCCCAGCATTTT.

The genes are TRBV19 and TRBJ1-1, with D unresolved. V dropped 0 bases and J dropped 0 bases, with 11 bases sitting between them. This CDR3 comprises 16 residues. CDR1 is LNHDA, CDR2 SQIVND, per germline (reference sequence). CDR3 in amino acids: CASSIDRTWVNTEAFF. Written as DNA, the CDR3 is TGTGCCAGTAGTATAGATCGGACCTGGGTGAACACTGAAGCTTTCTTT.

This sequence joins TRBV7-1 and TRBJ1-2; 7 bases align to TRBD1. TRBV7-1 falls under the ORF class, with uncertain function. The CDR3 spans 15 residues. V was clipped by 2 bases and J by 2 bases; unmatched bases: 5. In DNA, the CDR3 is TGTGCCAGCAGCTCATCCCGGGACAGCAACTATGGCTACACCTTC. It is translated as CASSSSRDSNYGYTF.

CDR3 sequence reads: CASKIDGQGNSPLHF. CDR3 bases: TGTGCCAGCAAAATTGACGGACAGGGTAATTCACCCCTCCACTTT. V usage is TRBV6-8 and J usage is TRBJ1-6; 8 bases map to TRBD1. J was trimmed by 6 bases and V by 7 bases; bases with no gene match: 8. Germline V gives CDR1 MNHGY, CDR2 SAAAGT. The CDR3 extends over 15 amino acids.

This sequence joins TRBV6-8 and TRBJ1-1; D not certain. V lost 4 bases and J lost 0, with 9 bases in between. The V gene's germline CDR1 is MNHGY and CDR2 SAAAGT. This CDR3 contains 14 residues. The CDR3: CASSSSQLNTEAFF. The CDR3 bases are TGTGCCAGCAGTTCTTCACAGTTGAACACTGAAGCTTTCTTT.